The rows below give T cell receptor beta chains drawn from one sample of a study of blood T cells in healthy people across ages. TCRdb redid the calling of the 5' RACE reads with MiXCR, one entry per CDR3 protein. The table records more than 1,400,000 distinct CDR3 sequences, around 42% of them present only once. Sequenced material: blood. The receptors here all came from a woman aged 18 to 35 in good health. CDR3s include the opening cysteine and the closing phenylalanine or tryptophan. Each record gives: V gene, clone size, D gene, CDR3 protein. A D gene is named only where the DNA matches it firmly. Some rows have no size entry. The others give once, few or many, or a class for an expanded clone.

v_call: TRBV7-2
clone_size: -
d_call: -
cdr3_aa: CASSFRVSTDTQYF

v_call: TRBV7-2
clone_size: many
d_call: TRBD2
cdr3_aa: CASSSSGRSHEQYF

v_call: TRBV5-1
clone_size: -
d_call: -
cdr3_aa: CASSLDWTSGGETQFF

v_call: TRBV20-1
clone_size: -
d_call: TRBD2
cdr3_aa: CSATLAGVTEQYF

v_call: TRBV12-3/TRBV12-4
clone_size: few
d_call: -
cdr3_aa: CASSLNTYYGYTF

v_call: TRBV5-1
clone_size: few
d_call: TRBD1
cdr3_aa: CASSLTGDGETQYF

v_call: TRBV6-6
clone_size: -
d_call: TRBD2
cdr3_aa: CASSYSTSVETQYF

v_call: TRBV12-3/TRBV12-4
clone_size: -
d_call: TRBD2
cdr3_aa: CASRISGGTQETQYF

v_call: TRBV11-3
clone_size: -
d_call: TRBD2
cdr3_aa: CASSRTSGGATYNEQFF

v_call: TRBV3-1
clone_size: -
d_call: -
cdr3_aa: CASSQWLVYQETQYF

v_call: TRBV7-2
clone_size: -
d_call: -
cdr3_aa: CASSLSAGPQNTQYF

v_call: TRBV7-6
clone_size: -
d_call: -
cdr3_aa: CASSSAGHEKLFF

v_call: TRBV20-1
clone_size: -
d_call: TRBD2
cdr3_aa: CCATGGLFTDTQYF

v_call: TRBV29-1
clone_size: once
d_call: TRBD1
cdr3_aa: CSVDLTGVVTEAFF

v_call: TRBV28
clone_size: many
d_call: -
cdr3_aa: CASSSPFVGGKETQYF

v_call: TRBV20-1
clone_size: few
d_call: -
cdr3_aa: CSARGNSYNEQFF

v_call: TRBV28
clone_size: many
d_call: TRBD1
cdr3_aa: CASSPYSSRGETQYF

v_call: TRBV3-1
clone_size: -
d_call: -
cdr3_aa: CASSLKGSTYGYTF

v_call: TRBV5-1
clone_size: few
d_call: TRBD2
cdr3_aa: CASSQTSGGPQETQYF

v_call: TRBV5-1
clone_size: -
d_call: TRBD1
cdr3_aa: CASRATGGVPDTQYF

v_call: TRBV12-3/TRBV12-4
clone_size: -
d_call: -
cdr3_aa: CASTLDGFNQPQHF

v_call: TRBV20-1
clone_size: few
d_call: -
cdr3_aa: CSVRRYSYEQYF

v_call: TRBV6-1
clone_size: few
d_call: TRBD1
cdr3_aa: CANRGMADEQYF

v_call: TRBV11-3
clone_size: few
d_call: TRBD2
cdr3_aa: CASSLVTSGGKREDTQYF

v_call: TRBV9
clone_size: once
d_call: -
cdr3_aa: CASSVEGTVDLSYNEQYF

v_call: TRBV12-3/TRBV12-4
clone_size: -
d_call: -
cdr3_aa: CASSLRSNNEQFF

v_call: TRBV6-5
clone_size: -
d_call: -
cdr3_aa: CASSYSTDIQEQFF

v_call: TRBV27
clone_size: -
d_call: -
cdr3_aa: CASSLSEAGFYEQYF

v_call: TRBV30
clone_size: -
d_call: TRBD2
cdr3_aa: CARSWSRTSSTKAKNIQYF

v_call: TRBV5-6
clone_size: few
d_call: TRBD2
cdr3_aa: CASSLNRAKLAGWTDTQYF

v_call: TRBV7-9
clone_size: -
d_call: -
cdr3_aa: CASSSGSRGSSTDTQYF

v_call: TRBV5-1
clone_size: -
d_call: -
cdr3_aa: CASSLQGWELFF

v_call: TRBV2
clone_size: -
d_call: -
cdr3_aa: CASSPDRGYTF

v_call: TRBV4-1
clone_size: -
d_call: -
cdr3_aa: CASSRSGSSAKNIQYF

v_call: TRBV4-1
clone_size: few
d_call: TRBD1
cdr3_aa: CASSVGTGITSGNTIYF

v_call: TRBV28
clone_size: -
d_call: -
cdr3_aa: CASHQDLHEQFF

v_call: TRBV27
clone_size: few
d_call: -
cdr3_aa: CASTHTGIIPPGDEQFF

v_call: TRBV11-2
clone_size: -
d_call: -
cdr3_aa: CACSLDVDSEQFF

v_call: TRBV2
clone_size: -
d_call: -
cdr3_aa: CASIKQGGETQYF

v_call: TRBV28
clone_size: -
d_call: -
cdr3_aa: CASSLEALSPSYEQYF

v_call: TRBV12-3/TRBV12-4
clone_size: -
d_call: TRBD1
cdr3_aa: CASSFHPGGRGSNQPQHF

v_call: TRBV12-3/TRBV12-4
clone_size: few
d_call: TRBD2
cdr3_aa: CASRPGTSGSDTQYF

v_call: TRBV20-1
clone_size: -
d_call: -
cdr3_aa: CSATGGLGTDTQYF

v_call: TRBV9
clone_size: -
d_call: TRBD2
cdr3_aa: CASSAQAGAETQYF

v_call: TRBV6-5
clone_size: once
d_call: TRBD1
cdr3_aa: CASTRGSHRNEQFF

v_call: TRBV9
clone_size: few
d_call: TRBD1
cdr3_aa: CASSPLTEGAAQYF

v_call: TRBV10-3
clone_size: few
d_call: TRBD1
cdr3_aa: CAISESGTGGNYEQYF

v_call: TRBV5-5
clone_size: few
d_call: -
cdr3_aa: CASSGGTDYEQYF

v_call: TRBV7-2
clone_size: -
d_call: -
cdr3_aa: CASSLVGDLAAEQYF

v_call: TRBV7-6
clone_size: -
d_call: -
cdr3_aa: CASKDGGQGNEQFF

v_call: TRBV18
clone_size: -
d_call: TRBD1
cdr3_aa: CASSPPQGWGNEQFF